Each of the 9 T cell receptor beta chains below was sequenced from the same sample in a study of CD8+ T cells in alopecia areata (dated by TCRdb to the late 2010s). Libraries were made using the immunoSEQ multiplex PCR assay. To provide template for TCR sequencing, every sample had RNA extracted and reverse transcribed into cDNA. TCRdb carries this immuneACCESS record with in-frame sequences only. Its versions omit some clonotypes, under half of them owing to an unresolved V gene in the studies checked, with the rest unexplained. This sample is represented by roughly 64,000 clones; roughly 45% of them were singletons. Roughly 47% of the sample belongs to the ten largest clones. The specimen was NKG2D-low CD8+ T cells sorted from blood. According to the study, the label for this sample's cell subset or site signals: sorted CD8+ NKG2D-low blood T cells. All receptors come from a human donor with alopecia areata.

This clone turned up a few times. The CDR3 loop reads CASRGATRGLNTEAFF. CDR3 nucleotide sequence: TGTGCCAGCCGTGGGGCTACCAGGGGGCTGAACACTGAAGCTTTCTTT. The chain links TRBV19 to TRBJ1-1; the match to TRBD1 covers 8 bases. The CDR3 length is 16 residues. Germline lookup yields CDR1 LNHDA and CDR2 SQIVND (reference sequence). V lost 9 bases to trimming and J lost 0 bases; unmatched junction nucleotides: 12.

In its sample, this clone was seen once. The chain couples TRBV5-1 to TRBJ2-7, with 8 nucleotides matching TRBD1. The CDR3 sequence is 14 residues long. V was pared by 0 bases and J by 3 bases, with 2 bases of the junction left unmatched. The germline gives CDR1 SGHRS, CDR2 YFSETQ. This CDR3 reads CASSLGQGYYEQYF. DNA of the CDR3: TGCGCCAGCAGCTTGGGACAGGGGTACTACGAGCAGTACTTC.

The chain joins TRBV4-3 to TRBJ2-3, with 7 bases lining up with TRBD2. Germline-derived CDR1 and CDR2 are LGHNA and YSLEER. The CDR3 length is 16 residues. J lost 4 bases, V lost 0 bases, and 7 bases had no gene match. CDR3 amino acids: CASSQDFRGGSDTQYF. The CDR3 DNA follows: TGCGCCAGCAGCCAAGATTTTAGGGGAGGGTCAGATACGCAGTATTTT.

This chain connects TRBV7-2 to TRBJ2-7; the D gene could be TRBD1 or TRBD2 (6 bases each). V was shortened by 5 bases and J by 5 bases, with 16 bases between the two germline ends. This CDR3 is built from 14 residues. Germline CDR1 and CDR2: SGHTA and FQGNSA. CDR3 DNA: TGTGCCAGCAGCCCCACCCGGGGGCTCCACGAGCAGTACTTC. Its translation is CASSPTRGLHEQYF.

V is TRBV25-1 and J is TRBJ1-4; 7 bases match TRBD1. This CDR3 is 17 amino acids long. V was clipped by 6 bases and J by 5 bases; unmatched bases: 15. CDR1 is MGHDK and CDR2 is SYGVNS in the germline V gene. The CDR3 bases are TGTGCCAGCAGCTCACCAATCCGGGACAGAAGAAATGAAAAACTGTTTTTT. The encoded protein is CASSSPIRDRRNEKLFF.

The genes are TRBV5-4 and TRBJ2-3; D gene uncertain. This CDR3 is 12 amino acids long. Deletions cut 2 bases from V and 3 bases from J, with 4 bases between. Per the germline V gene, CDR1 is SGHNT and CDR2 is YYREEE (reference sequence). CDR3 sequence: CASSLETDTQYF. The CDR3 DNA is TGTGCCAGCAGCTTAGAAACAGATACGCAGTATTTT.

This clone was observed a handful of times. This chain connects TRBV7-9 to TRBJ1-2; no reliable D call. CDR3 length: 14 amino acids. The germline gives CDR1 SEHNR, CDR2 FQNEAQ (reference sequence). V was clipped by 4 bases and J by 4 bases, with 13 bases between them. CDR3 bases: TGTGCCAGCAGCTCCAAGGGAGGCAGCTATGGCTACACCTTC. Its translation is CASSSKGGSYGYTF. The entire variable domain, with the rest obtained from reference TRBV7-9 and TRBJ1-2, is as follows: DTGVSQNPRHKITKRGQNVTFRCDPISEHNRLYWYRQTLGQGPEFLTYFQNEAQLEKSRLLSDRFSAERPKGSFSTLEIQRTEQGDSAMYLCASSSKGGSYGYTFGSGTRLTVV.

V usage is TRBV14 and J usage is TRBJ1-4, with D perhaps TRBD1 (5 bases). CDR1 SGHDN and CDR2 FVKESK come from the germline V gene. The CDR3 is 16 amino acids. Trimming left V 1 base short and J 6 bases short, with 15 bases between. CDR3 residues: CASSQAGRGVDEKLFF. In nucleotides, the CDR3 is TGTGCCAGCAGCCAAGCAGGGAGAGGTGTGGATGAAAAACTGTTTTTT.

This sequence joins TRBV7-9 and TRBJ2-1, with D possibly being TRBD1 or TRBD2 (5 bases each). The CDR3 extends over 15 amino acids. The germline V and J ends were trimmed by 5 bases and 4 bases, with 15 bases remaining between them. In germline, CDR1 is SEHNR, CDR2 FQNEAQ (reference sequence). The chain's CDR3 is CASSPRDGEYNEQFF. DNA for the CDR3: TGTGCCAGCAGCCCTCGGGACGGAGAATACAATGAGCAGTTCTTC. The full variable domain, its missing parts supplied by reference TRBV7-9 and TRBJ2-1, is DTGVSQNPRHKITKRGQNVTFRCDPISEHNRLYWYRQTLGQGPEFLTYFQNEAQLEKSRLLSDRFSAERPKGSFSTLEIQRTEQGDSAMYLCASSPRDGEYNEQFFGPGTRLTVL.